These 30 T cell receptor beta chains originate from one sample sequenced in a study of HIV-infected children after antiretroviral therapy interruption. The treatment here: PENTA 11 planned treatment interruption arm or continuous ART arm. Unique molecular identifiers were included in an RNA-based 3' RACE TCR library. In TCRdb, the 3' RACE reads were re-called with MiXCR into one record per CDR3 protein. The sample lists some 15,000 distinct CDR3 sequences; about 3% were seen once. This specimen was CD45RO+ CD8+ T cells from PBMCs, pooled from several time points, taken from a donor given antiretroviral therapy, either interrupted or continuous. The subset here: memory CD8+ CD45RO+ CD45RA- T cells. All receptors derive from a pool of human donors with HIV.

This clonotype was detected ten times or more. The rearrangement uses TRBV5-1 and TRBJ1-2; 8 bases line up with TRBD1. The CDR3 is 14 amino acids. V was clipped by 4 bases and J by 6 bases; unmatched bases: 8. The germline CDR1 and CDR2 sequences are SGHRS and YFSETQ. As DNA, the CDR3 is TGCGCCAGCAGCCCGTCGGACAGGGAAAATGGCTACACCTTC. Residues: CASSPSDRENGYTF. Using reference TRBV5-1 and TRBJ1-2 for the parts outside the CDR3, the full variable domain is KAGVTQTPRYLIKTRGQQVTLSCSPISGHRSVSWYQQTPGQGLQFLFEYFSETQRNKGNFPGRFSGRQFSNSRSEMNVSTLELGDSALYLCASSPSDRENGYTFGSGTRLTVV.

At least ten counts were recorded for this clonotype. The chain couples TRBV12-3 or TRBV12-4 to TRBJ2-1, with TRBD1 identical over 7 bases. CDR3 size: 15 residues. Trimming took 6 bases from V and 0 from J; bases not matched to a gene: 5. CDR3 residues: CASRPGQTSYNEQFF. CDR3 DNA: TGTGCCAGCAGACCGGGACAGACCTCCTACAATGAGCAGTTCTTC.

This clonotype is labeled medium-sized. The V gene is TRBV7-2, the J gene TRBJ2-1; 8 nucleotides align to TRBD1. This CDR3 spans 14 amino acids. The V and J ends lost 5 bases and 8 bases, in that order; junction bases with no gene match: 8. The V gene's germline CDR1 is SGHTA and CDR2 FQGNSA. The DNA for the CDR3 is TGTGCCAGCAGCGGGCAGGGGGCTGGCGATGAGCAGTTCTTC. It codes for CASSGQGAGDEQFF.

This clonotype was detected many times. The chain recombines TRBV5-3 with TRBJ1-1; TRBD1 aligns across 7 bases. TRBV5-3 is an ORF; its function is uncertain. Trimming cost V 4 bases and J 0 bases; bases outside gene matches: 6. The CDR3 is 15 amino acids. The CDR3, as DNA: TGTGCCAGAAGCCGAACGGGACAGATGAACACTGAAGCTTTCTTT. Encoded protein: CARSRTGQMNTEAFF.

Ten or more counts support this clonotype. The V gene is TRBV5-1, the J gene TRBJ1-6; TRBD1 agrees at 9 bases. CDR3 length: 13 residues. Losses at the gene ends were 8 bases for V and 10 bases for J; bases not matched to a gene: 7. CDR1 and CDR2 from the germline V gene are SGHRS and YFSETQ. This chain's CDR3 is CASATGGRSPLHF. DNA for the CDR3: TGCGCCAGTGCAACAGGGGGCAGGTCACCCCTCCACTTT.

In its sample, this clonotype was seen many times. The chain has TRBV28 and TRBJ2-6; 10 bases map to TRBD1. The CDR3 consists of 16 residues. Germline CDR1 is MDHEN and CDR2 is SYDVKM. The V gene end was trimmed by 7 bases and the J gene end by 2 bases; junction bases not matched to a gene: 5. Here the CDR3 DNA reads TGTGCCAGCACGACAGGGGGCCTAACTGGGGCCAACGTCCTGACTTTC. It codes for CASTTGGLTGANVLTF.

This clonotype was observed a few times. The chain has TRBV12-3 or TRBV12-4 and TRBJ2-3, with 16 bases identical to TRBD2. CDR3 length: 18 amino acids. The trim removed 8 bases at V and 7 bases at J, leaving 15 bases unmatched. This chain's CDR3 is CASGTPLGLAGGPYTQYF. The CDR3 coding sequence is TGTGCCAGCGGCACCCCCCTGGGACTAGCGGGGGGGCCGTATACGCAGTATTTT.

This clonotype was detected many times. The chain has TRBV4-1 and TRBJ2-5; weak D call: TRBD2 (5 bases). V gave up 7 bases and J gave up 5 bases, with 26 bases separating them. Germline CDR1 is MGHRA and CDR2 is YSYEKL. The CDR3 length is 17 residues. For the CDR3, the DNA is TGCGCCAGCACCGCCAAGCTATTTCGGGGTGAAAAGGAGACCCAGTACTTC. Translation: CASTAKLFRGEKETQYF.

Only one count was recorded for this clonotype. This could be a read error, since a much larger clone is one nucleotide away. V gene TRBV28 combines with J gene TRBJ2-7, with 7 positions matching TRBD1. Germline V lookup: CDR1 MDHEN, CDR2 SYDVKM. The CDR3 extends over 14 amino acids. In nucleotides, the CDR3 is TGTGTCAGTCGAACACAGGGGCCCTGGGACGAGCAGTACTTC. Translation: CVSRTQGPWDEQYF.

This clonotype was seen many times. The DNA of the CDR3 is TGCAGTGCCCCTAGGGCGGGGGGCGACTACAATGAGCAGTTCTTC. Protein product: CSAPRAGGDYNEQFF. The J gene is TRBJ2-1, the V gene TRBV20-1, with TRBD2 identical over 8 bases. V gave up 6 bases and J gave up 3 bases; unmatched junction bases: 10. Germline loops: CDR1 DFQATT, CDR2 SNEGSKA (reference sequence). This CDR3 is 15 amino acids long.

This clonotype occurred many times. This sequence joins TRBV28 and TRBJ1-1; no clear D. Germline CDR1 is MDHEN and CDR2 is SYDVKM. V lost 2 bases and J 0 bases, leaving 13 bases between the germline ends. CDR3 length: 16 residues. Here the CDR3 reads CASSLGNGLLNTEAFF. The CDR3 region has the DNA TGTGCCAGCAGTTTAGGGAACGGACTATTGAACACTGAAGCTTTCTTT.

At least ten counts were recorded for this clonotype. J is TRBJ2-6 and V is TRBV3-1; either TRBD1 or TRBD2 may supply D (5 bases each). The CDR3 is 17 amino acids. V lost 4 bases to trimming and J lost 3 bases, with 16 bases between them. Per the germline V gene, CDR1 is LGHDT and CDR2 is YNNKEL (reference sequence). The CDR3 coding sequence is TGTGCCAGCAGCCTCGAGGGGACCGCCTTTGGGGCCAACGTCCTGACTTTC. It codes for CASSLEGTAFGANVLTF.

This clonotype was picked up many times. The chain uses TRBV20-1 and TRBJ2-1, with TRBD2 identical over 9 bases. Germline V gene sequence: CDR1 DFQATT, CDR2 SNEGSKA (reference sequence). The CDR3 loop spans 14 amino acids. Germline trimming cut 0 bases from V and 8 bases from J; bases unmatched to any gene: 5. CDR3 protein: CSARESSGVHEQFF. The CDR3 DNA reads TGCAGTGCTAGAGAGTCTAGCGGGGTGCATGAGCAGTTCTTC.

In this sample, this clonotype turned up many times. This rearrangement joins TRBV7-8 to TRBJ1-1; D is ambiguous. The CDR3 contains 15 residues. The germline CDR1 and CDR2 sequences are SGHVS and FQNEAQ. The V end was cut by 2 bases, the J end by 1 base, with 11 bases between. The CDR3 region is CASSLRFVENTEAFF. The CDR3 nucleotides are TGTGCCAGCAGCTTACGTTTTGTCGAGAACACTGAAGCTTTCTTT.

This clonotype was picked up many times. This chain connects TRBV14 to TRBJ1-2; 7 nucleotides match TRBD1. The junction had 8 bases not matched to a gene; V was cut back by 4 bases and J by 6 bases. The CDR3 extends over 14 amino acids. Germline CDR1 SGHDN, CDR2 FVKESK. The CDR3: CASSPFRQGHGYTF. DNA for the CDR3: TGTGCCAGCAGCCCATTTAGACAGGGCCATGGCTACACCTTC.

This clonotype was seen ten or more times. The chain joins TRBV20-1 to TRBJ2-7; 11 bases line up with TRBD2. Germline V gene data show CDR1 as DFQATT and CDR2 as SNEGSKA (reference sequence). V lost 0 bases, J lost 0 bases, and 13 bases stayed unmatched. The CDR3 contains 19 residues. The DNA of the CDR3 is TGCAGTGCTAGAGATGCATCTAGCGGGGGGAAATTTTTCTCCTACGAGCAGTACTTC. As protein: CSARDASSGGKFFSYEQYF.

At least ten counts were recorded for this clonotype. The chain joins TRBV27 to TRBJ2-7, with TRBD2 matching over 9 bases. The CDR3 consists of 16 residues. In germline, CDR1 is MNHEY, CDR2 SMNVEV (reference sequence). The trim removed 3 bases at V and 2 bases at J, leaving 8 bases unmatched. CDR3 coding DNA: TGTGCCAGCAGTTTCTGGGGACTAGCTGGAGCCTACGAGCAGTACTTC. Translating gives CASSFWGLAGAYEQYF.

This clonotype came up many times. CDR3 sequence reads: CASSHGSYSGNTIYF. The CDR3 DNA follows: TGTGCCAGCAGTCACGGATCTTACTCTGGAAACACCATATATTTT. The rearrangement links TRBV12-3 or TRBV12-4 to TRBJ1-3; D call uncertain. This CDR3 contains 15 residues. Trimming removed 5 bases at V and 0 bases at J, with 11 bases between.

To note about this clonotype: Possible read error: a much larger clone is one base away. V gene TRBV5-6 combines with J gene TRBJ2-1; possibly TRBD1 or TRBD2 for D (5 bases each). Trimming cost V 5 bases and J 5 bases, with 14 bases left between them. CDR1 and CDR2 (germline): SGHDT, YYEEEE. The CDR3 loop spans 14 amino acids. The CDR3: CASRSRERHNEQFF. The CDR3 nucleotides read TGTGCCAGCAGATCCAGGGAGCGGCACAATGAGCAGTTCTTC.

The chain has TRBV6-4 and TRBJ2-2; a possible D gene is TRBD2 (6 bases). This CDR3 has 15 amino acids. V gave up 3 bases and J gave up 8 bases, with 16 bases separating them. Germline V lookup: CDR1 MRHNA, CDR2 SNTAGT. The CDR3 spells CASSEDGAGQGELFF. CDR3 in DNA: TGTGCCAGCAGTGAAGATGGTGCGGGGCAGGGGGAGCTGTTTTTT.

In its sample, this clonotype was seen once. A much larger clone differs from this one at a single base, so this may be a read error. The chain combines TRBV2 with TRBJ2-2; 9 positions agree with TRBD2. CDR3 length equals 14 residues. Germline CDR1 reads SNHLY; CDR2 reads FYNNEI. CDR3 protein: CASTSGAYTGELSF. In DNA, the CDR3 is TGTGCCAGCACTAGCGGGGCTTACACCGGGGAGCTGTCTTTT.

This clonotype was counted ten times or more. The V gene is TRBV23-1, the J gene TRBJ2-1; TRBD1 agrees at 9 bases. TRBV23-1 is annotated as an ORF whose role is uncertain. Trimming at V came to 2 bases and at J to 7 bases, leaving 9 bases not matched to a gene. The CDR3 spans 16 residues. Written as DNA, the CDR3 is TGCGCCAGCAGTCAAAGGGAGACAGGGGGGATTAATGAGCAGTTCTTC. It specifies CASSQRETGGINEQFF.

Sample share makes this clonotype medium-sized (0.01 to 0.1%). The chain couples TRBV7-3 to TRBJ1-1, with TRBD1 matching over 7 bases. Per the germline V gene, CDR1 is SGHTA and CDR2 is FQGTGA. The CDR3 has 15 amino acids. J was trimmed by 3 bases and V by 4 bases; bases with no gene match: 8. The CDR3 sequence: CASSSTQGEDTEAFF. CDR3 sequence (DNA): TGTGCCAGCAGCTCCACCCAGGGGGAGGACACTGAAGCTTTCTTT. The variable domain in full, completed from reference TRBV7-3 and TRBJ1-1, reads GAGVSQTPSNKVTEKGKYVELRCDPISGHTALYWYRQSLGQGPEFLIYFQGTGAADDSGLPNDRFFAVRPEGSVSTLKIQRTERGDSAVYLCASSSTQGEDTEAFFGQGTRLTVV.

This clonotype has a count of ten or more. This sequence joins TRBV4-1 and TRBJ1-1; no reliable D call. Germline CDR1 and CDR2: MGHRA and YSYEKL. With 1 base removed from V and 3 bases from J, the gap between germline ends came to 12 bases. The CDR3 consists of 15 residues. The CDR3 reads CASSQVTARDTEAFF. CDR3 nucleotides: TGCGCCAGCAGCCAAGTTACAGCGAGGGACACTGAAGCTTTCTTT.

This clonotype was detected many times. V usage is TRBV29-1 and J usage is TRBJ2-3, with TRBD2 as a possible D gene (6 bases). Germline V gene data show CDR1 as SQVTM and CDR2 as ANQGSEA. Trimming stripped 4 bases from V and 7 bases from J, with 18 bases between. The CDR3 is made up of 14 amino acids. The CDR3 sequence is CSVVGSQAGNTQYF. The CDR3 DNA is TGCAGCGTTGTCGGGAGTCAGGCGGGAAATACGCAGTATTTT.

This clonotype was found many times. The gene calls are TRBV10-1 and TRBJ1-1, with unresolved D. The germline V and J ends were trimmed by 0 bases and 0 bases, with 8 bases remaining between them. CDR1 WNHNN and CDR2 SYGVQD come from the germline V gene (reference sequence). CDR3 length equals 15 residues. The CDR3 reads CASSESLALNTEAFF. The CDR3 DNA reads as TGCGCCAGCAGTGAGTCCTTGGCCCTGAACACTGAAGCTTTCTTT.

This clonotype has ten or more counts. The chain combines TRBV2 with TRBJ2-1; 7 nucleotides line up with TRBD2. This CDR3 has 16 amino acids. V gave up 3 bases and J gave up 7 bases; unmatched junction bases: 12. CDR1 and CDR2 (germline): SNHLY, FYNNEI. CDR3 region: CASSDGSGWGGNEQFF. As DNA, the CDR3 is TGTGCCAGCAGTGATGGCAGCGGGTGGGGGGGGAATGAGCAGTTCTTC.

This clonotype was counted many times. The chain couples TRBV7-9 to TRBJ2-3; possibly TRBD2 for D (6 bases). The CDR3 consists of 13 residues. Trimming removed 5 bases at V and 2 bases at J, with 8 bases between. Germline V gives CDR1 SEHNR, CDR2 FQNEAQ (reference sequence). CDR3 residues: CASSGGNTDTQYF. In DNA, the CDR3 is TGTGCCAGCAGCGGGGGGAACACAGATACGCAGTATTTT.

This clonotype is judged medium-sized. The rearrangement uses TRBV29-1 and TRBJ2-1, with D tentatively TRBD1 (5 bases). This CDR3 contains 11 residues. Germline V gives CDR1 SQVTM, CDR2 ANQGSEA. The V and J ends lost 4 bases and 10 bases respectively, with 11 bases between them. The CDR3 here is CSVATQGEQFF. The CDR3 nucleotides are TGCAGCGTTGCCACCCAGGGAGAGCAGTTCTTC.

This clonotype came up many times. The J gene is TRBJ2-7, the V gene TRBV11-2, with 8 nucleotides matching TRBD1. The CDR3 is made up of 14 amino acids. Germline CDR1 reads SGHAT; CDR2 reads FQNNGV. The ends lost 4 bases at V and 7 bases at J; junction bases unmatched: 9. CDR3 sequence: CASSSRTGRREQYF. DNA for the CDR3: TGTGCCAGCAGCTCCCGGACAGGGAGAAGGGAGCAGTACTTC. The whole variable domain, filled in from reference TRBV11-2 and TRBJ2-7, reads EAGVAQSPRYKIIEKRQSVAFWCNPISGHATLYWYQQILGQGPKLLIQFQNNGVVDDSQLPKDRFSAERLKGVDSTLKIQPAKLEDSAVYLCASSSRTGRREQYFGPGTRLTVT.